This T cell receptor beta chain was found in a study of T cell responses to AZD1222 COVID-19 vaccine. Study-wide points: Spike-specific TCR breadth rose after two AZD1222 doses, and depth rose as well.

The method was immunoSEQ multiplex PCR; TCRdb's version includes in-frame clones alone and lacks a portion of them. This table holds 130,000 or so clones, about 91% found once. Regarding this clone: The antigen remains undetermined.

The clonotype comes from an adult who received the AZD1222 COVID-19 vaccine. This specimen was peripheral blood, taken 28 days after the second AZD1222 dose.

CDR3 in DNA: TGTGCCAGCAGCTCGGACCTGGACAGTATCGGGGGTGGCTACACCTTC. Residues: CASSSDLDSIGGGYTF. The chain recombines TRBV6-2 or TRBV6-3 with TRBJ1-2, with D perhaps matching TRBD1 (6 bases). The CDR3 runs to 16 residues. Germline CDR1 reads MNHEY; CDR2 reads SVGEGT. V dropped 6 bases and J dropped 7 bases, with 24 bases sitting between them.